This note documents a single TCR beta chain sequence. Within the sample, other DNA sequences also encode this same CDR3. Germline CDR1 is SGDLS and CDR2 is YYNGEE. Trimming took 0 bases from V and 0 from J, leaving 6 bases between them. The CDR3 has 14 amino acids. This sample was included in a study of T cell changes during pregnancy in multiple sclerosis. TCRdb keeps only in-frame clones here, not all; method: immunoSEQ multiplex PCR. The sample lists over 30,000 clones, around 90% occurring once. The V and J genes are TRBV9 and TRBJ1-2, with D unclear. This receptor was obtained from a female donor with multiple sclerosis, enrolled in a pregnancy study. The specimen comprised CD8+ T cells from peripheral blood mononuclear cells, sampled in the third trimester of pregnancy. For the CDR3, the DNA is TGTGCCAGCAGCGTAGGCGGGGCTAACTATGGCTACACCTTC. This codes for CASSVGGANYGYTF.